This T cell receptor beta chain was found in a study of tissue T cells after allogeneic stem cell transplantation. Study observations and caveats: TCR repertoires tracked anatomic similarity, regardless of disease or transplant status.

The germline gives CDR1 SGHSA, CDR2 FRNQAP. V lost 0 bases and J 3 bases, leaving 9 bases between the germline ends. The CDR3 sequence is 15 residues long. In the case of this clone: Its antigen is still unknown. Gene labels here are mouse ones. The read finishes 1 residue shy of the CDR3 end, and the germline J gene is used to complete it.

The method was immunoSEQ multiplex PCR; TCRdb's version includes in-frame clones alone and lacks a portion of them. The repertoire consists of about 50,000 clones, with around 73% occurring once and the leading ten covering roughly 0.7%. What was sequenced was sorted cells pooled from one or two spleens. The chain employs TRBV16 and TRBJ2-1; D remains unclear. The source of this sequence is a pool of C57BL/6 mice in good health. The DNA read from the CDR3 is TGTGCAAGCAGCTTAGATCCGGGGAGCTATGCTGAGCAGTTC. This gives the protein CASSLDPGSYAEQF. The whole CDR3 sequence is CASSLDPGSYAEQFF.